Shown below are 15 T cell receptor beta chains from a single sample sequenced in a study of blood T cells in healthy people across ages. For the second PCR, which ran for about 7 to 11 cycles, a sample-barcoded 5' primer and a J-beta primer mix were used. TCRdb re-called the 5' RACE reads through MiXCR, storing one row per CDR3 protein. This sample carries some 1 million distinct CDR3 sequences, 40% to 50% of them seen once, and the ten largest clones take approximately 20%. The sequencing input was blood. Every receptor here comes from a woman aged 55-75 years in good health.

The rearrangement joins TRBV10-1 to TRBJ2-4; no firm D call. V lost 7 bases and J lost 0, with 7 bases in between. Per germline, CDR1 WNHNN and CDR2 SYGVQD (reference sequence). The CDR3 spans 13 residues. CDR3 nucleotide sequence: TGCGCCAGCAACGCCGCAGCCAAAAACATTCAGTACTTC. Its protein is CASNAAAKNIQYF.

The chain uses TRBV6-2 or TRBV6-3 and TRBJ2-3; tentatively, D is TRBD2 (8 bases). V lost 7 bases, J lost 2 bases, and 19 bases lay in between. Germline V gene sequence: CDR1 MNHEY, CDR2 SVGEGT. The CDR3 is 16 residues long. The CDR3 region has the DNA TGTGCCAGCACCGACGCGGGGGGACAGTTCACAGATACGCAGTATTTT. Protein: CASTDAGGQFTDTQYF.

The CDR3 spells CASLGQTSSTDTQYF. Written as DNA, the CDR3 is TGTGCCAGCCTGGGACAGACCTCTAGCACAGATACGCAGTATTTT. The rearrangement links TRBV7-9 to TRBJ2-3; 7 nucleotides agree with TRBD1. This CDR3 is built from 15 residues. The trim removed 8 bases at V and 0 bases at J, leaving 8 bases unmatched. Germline V CDR1 and CDR2: SEHNR, FQNEAQ (reference sequence).

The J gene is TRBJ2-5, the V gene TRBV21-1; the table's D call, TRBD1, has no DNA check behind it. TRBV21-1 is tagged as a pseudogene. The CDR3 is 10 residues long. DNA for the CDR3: TGTGCCAGCAGTAGGGGCGGGCAGTACTTC. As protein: CASSRGGQYF.

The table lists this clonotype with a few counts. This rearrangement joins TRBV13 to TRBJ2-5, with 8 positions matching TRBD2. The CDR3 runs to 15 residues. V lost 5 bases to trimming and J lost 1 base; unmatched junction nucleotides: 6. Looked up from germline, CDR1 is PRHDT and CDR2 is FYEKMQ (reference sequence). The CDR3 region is CASSQAGAIQETQYF. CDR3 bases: TGTGCCAGCAGCCAAGCGGGAGCGATCCAAGAGACCCAGTACTTC.

Written as DNA, the CDR3 is TGCAGTGCTTTACCCTTAGGCGGGGGAGGGGGAGATACGCAGTATTTT. It yields the protein CSALPLGGGGGDTQYF. This chain joins TRBV20-1 and TRBJ2-3; TRBD2 might be the D (7 bases). The CDR3 has 16 amino acids. Germline lookup yields CDR1 DFQATT and CDR2 SNEGSKA (reference sequence). Trimming stripped 5 bases from V and 5 bases from J, with 23 bases between.

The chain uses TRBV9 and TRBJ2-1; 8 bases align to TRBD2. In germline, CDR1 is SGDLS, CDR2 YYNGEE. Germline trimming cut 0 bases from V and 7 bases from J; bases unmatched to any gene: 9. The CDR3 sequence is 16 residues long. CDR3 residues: CASSVGVSTSANEQFF. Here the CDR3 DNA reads TGTGCCAGCAGCGTAGGAGTTTCGACTAGCGCTAATGAGCAGTTCTTC.

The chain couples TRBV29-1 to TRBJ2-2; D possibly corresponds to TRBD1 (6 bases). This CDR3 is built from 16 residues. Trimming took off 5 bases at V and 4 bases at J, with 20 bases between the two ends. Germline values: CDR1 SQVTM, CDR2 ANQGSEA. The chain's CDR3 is CSVQGNLLGFTGELFF. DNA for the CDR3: TGCAGCGTTCAGGGGAATTTGTTGGGTTTCACCGGGGAGCTGTTTTTT.

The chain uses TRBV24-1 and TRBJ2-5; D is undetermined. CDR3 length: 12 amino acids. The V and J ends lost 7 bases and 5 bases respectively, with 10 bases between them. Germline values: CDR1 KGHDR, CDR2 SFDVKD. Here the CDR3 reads CATRGFWETQYF. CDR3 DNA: TGTGCCACCAGGGGGTTTTGGGAGACCCAGTACTTC.

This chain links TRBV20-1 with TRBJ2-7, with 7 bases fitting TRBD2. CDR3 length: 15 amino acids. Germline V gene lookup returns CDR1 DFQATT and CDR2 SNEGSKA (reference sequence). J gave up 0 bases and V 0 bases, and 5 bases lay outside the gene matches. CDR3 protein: CSARDVREVSYEQYF. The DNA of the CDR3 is TGCAGTGCTAGAGATGTACGGGAGGTCTCCTACGAGCAGTACTTC.

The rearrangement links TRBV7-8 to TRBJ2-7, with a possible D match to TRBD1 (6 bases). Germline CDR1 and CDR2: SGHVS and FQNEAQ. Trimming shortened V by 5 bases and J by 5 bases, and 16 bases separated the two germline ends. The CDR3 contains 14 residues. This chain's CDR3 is CASSPNRVPDEQYF. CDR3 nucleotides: TGTGCCAGCAGCCCGAACAGGGTCCCTGACGAGCAGTACTTC.

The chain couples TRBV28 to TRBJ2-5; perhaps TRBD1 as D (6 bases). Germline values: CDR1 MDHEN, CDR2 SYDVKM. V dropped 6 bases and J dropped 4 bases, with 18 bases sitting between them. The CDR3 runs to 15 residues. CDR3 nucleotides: TGTGCCAGCAGCAGTGGGAGTCAGGGGACAGAGACCCAGTACTTC. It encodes CASSSGSQGTETQYF.

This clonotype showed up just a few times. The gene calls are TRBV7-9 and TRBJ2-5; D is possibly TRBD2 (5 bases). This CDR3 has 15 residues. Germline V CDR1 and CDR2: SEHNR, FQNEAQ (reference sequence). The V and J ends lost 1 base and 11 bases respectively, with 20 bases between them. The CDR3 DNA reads TGTGCCAGCAGCTTAGTACCAGCTAGGGAGAGTGAGCAGTACTTC. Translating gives CASSLVPARESEQYF.

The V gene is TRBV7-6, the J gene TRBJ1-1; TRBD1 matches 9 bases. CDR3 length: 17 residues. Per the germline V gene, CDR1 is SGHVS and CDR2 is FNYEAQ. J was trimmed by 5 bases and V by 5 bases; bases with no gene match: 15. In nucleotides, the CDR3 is TGTGCCAGCAGCCCACGATACAGGGGGCCCCGAGGGACTGAAGCTTTCTTT. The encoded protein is CASSPRYRGPRGTEAFF.

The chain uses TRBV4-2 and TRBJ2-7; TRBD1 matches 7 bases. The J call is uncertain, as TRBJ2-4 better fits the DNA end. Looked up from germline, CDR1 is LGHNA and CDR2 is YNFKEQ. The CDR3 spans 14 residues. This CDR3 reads CASSQDYRGNIQYF. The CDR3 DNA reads TGTGCCAGCAGCCAAGATTACAGGGGAAACATTCAGTACTTC.